This entry concerns a single T cell receptor beta chain. The entry originates in a study of blood T cell repertoires in COVID-19. Overall study: Sites in the United States, Italy and Spain provided acute and convalescent COVID-19 samples. PBMCs, B-cell-depleted T cells, or T cells provided the cDNA or gDNA that made up the material.

Authors' processing steps: Reference gene primer amplification in the assay estimated nucleated cell counts. Sequencing was performed with immunoSEQ multiplex PCR; in TCRdb, only in-frame clones are kept and a portion is missing. V and J calls and clone size are as listed in that table; D and trimming were resolved from the DNA. The data contain some 240,000 clones, about 91% of them seen just once; the ten biggest clones take up about 4.5%. Germline V gene data show CDR1 as MNHEY and CDR2 as SMNVEV (reference sequence). The CDR3 has 15 amino acids. V trimming: 5 bases; J trimming: 6 bases; junction bases outside the gene matches: 7.

Sequencing was performed on peripheral blood. The chain is built from TRBV27 and TRBJ1-5, with 10 bases fitting TRBD1. This receptor was identified in a middle-aged woman who had recovered from COVID-19. CDR3 protein: CASSEGQGFPQPQHF. The CDR3 region has the DNA TGTGCCAGCAGTGAGGGACAGGGGTTCCCTCAGCCCCAGCATTTT.